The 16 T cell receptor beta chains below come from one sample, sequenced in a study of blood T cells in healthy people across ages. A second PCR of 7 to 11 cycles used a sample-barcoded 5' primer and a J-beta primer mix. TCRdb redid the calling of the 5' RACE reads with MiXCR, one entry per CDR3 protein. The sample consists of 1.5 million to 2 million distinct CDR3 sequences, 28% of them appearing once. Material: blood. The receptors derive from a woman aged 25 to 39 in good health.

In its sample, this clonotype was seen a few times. CDR3 residues: CASTRSRGAAEAFF. In nucleotides, the CDR3 is TGTGCCAGCACCAGAAGTCGGGGGGCGGCTGAAGCTTTCTTT. The chain links TRBV12-3 or TRBV12-4 to TRBJ1-1, with D possibly TRBD1 on 6 matching bases. Trimming cost V 7 bases and J 6 bases, with 18 bases left between them. This CDR3 region has 14 residues.

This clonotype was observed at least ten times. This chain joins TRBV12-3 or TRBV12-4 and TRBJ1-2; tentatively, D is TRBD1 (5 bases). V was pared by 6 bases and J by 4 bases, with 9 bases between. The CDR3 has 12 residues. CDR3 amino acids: CASSSGGYGYTF. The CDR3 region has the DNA TGTGCCAGCAGCTCCGGGGGCTATGGCTACACCTTC.

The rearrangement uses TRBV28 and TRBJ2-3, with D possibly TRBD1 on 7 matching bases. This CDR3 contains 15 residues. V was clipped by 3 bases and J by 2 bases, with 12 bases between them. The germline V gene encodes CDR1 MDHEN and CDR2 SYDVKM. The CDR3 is CASSFRGDPTDTQYF. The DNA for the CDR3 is TGTGCCAGCAGTTTCAGGGGGGATCCCACAGATACGCAGTATTTT.

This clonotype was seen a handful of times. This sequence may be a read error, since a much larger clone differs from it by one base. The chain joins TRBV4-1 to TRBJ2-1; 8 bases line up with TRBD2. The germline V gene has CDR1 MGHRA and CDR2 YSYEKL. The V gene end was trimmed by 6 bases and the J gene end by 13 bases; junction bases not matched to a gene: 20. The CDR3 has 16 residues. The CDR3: CASREIAGLAKNIQFF. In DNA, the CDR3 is TGCGCCAGCAGGGAGATAGCGGGATTAGCCAAAAACATTCAGTTCTTC.

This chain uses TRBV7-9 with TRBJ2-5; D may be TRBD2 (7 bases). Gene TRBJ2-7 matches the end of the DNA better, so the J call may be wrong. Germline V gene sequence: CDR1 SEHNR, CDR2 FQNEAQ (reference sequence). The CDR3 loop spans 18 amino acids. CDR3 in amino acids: CASSSGETGGDPPYEQYF. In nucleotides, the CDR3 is TGTGCCAGCAGCTCCGGAGAAACGGGGGGCGACCCGCCCTACGAGCAGTACTTC.

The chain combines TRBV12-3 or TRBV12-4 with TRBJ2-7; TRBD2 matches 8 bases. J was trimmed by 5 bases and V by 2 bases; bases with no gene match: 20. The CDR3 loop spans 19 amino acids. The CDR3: CASSLSRSTGGGGQHEQYF. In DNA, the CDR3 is TGTGCCAGCAGTTTATCCCGTAGCACTGGGGGCGGGGGGCAACACGAGCAGTACTTC.

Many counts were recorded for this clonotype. The CDR3 coding sequence is TGTGCCAGCAGTTTAGCAGTGGGCCAGGAGACCCAGTACTTC. Translation gives CASSLAVGQETQYF. The chain carries TRBV9 and TRBJ2-5; D uncertain. Trimming shortened V by 5 bases and J by 5 bases, and 16 bases separated the two germline ends. The CDR3 has 14 amino acids. From germline, CDR1 is SGDLS and CDR2 YYNGEE.

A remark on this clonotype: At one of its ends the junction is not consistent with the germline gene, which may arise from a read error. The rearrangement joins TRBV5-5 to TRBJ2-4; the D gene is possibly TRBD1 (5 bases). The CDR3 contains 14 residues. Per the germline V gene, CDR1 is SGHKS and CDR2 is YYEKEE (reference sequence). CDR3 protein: CASTLDQGKNIRYF. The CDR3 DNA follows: TGTGCCAGCACACTTGACCAGGGAAAAAACATTCGGTACTTC.

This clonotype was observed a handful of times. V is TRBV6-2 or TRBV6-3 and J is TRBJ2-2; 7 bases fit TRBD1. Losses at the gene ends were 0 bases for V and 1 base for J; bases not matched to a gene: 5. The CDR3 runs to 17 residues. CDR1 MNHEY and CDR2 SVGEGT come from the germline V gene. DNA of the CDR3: TGTGCCAGCAGTTACTCCCGTCGGACAGGGAACACCGGGGAGCTGTTTTTT. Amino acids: CASSYSRRTGNTGELFF.

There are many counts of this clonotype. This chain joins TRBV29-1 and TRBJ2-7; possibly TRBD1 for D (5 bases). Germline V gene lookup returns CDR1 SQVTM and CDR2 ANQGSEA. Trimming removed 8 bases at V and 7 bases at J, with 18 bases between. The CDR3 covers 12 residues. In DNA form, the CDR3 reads TGCAGCATTACAAGGGGTCTGAAGGAGCAGTACTTC. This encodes CSITRGLKEQYF.

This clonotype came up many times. The CDR3 spells CASSYATDTQYF. As DNA, the CDR3 is TGCGCCAGCAGCTACGCAACAGATACGCAGTATTTT. V and J are TRBV5-1 and TRBJ2-3; D uncertain. The CDR3 sequence is 12 residues long. Per germline, CDR1 SGHRS and CDR2 YFSETQ. V dropped 3 bases and J dropped 3 bases, with 5 bases sitting between them.

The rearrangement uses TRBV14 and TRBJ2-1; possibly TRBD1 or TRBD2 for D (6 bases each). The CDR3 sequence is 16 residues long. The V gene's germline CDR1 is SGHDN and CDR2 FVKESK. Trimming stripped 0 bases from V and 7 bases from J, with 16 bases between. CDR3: CASSQDRGEMRNEQFF. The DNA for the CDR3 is TGTGCCAGCAGCCAAGATAGGGGGGAAATGAGGAATGAGCAGTTCTTC.

The CDR3 DNA is TGCGCCAGCAGCTTGGCCTGGGACAGGGGAGGCTCACCCCTCCACTTT. It encodes CASSLAWDRGGSPLHF. This chain uses TRBV5-1 with TRBJ1-6; 10 positions match TRBD1. The CDR3 totals 16 residues. Trimming took 0 bases from V and 10 from J; bases not matched to a gene: 7. Germline CDR1 is SGHRS and CDR2 is YFSETQ.

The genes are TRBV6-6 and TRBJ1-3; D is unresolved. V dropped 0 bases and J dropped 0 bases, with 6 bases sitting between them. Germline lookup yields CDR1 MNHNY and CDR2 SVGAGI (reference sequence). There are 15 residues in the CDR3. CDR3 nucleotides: TGTGCCAGCAGTTACTCAACAGCCTCTGGAAACACCATATATTTT. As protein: CASSYSTASGNTIYF.

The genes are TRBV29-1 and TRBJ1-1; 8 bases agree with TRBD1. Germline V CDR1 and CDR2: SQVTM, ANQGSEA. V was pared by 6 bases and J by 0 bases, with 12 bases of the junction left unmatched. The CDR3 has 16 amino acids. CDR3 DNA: TGCAGCGTCCAAGGGACAGGAGGGAACATGAACACTGAAGCTTTCTTT. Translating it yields CSVQGTGGNMNTEAFF. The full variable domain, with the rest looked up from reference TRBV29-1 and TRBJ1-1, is SAVISQKPSRDICQRGTSLTIQCQVDSQVTMMFWYRQQPGQSLTLIATANQGSEATYESGFVIDKFPISRPNLTFSTLTVSNMSPEDSSIYLCSVQGTGGNMNTEAFFGQGTRLTVV.

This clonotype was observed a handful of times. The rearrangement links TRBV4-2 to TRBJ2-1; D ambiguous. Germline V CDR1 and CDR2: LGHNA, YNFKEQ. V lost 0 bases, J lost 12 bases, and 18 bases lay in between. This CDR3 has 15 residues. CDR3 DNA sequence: TGTGCCAGCAGCCAAGAAACCCCCGGGTTGTTGGGGCAGTTCTTC. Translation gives CASSQETPGLLGQFF.